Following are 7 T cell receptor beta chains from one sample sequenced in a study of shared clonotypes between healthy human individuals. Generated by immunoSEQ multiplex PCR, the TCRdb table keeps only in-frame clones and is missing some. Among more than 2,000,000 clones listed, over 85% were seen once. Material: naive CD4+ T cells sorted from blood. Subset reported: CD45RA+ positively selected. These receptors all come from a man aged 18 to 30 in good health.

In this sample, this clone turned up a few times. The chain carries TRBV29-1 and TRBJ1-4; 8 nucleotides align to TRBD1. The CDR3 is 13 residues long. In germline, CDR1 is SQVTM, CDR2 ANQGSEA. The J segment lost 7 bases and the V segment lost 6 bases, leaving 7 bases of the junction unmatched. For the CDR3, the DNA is TGCAGCGTGGAGGACAGGGTCCGTGAAAAACTGTTTTTT. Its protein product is CSVEDRVREKLFF.

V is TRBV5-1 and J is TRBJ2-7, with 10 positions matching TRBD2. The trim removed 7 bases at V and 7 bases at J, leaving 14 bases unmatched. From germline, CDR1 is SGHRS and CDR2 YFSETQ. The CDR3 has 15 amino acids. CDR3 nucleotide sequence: TGCGCCAGCGCGAGGGTAGCGGGGGGCCGGGGAGAGCAGTACTTC. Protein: CASARVAGGRGEQYF.

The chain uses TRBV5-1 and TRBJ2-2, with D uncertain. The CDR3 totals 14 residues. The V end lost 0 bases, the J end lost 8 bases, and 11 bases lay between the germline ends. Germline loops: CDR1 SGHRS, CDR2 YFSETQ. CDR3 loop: CASSLGEARGELFF. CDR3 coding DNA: TGCGCCAGCAGCTTGGGGGAAGCTCGGGGGGAGCTGTTTTTT.

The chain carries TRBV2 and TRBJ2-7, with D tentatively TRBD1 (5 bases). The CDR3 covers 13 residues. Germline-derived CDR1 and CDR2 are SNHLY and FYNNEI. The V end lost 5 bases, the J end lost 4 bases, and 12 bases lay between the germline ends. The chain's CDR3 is CASSPTGPYEQYF. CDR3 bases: TGTGCCAGCAGTCCAACAGGTCCTTACGAGCAGTACTTC.

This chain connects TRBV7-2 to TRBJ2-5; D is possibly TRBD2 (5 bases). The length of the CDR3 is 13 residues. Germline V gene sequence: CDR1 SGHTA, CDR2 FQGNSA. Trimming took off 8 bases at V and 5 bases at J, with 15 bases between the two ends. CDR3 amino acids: CASQLGNVETQYF. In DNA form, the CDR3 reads TGTGCCAGCCAACTCGGGAACGTGGAGACCCAGTACTTC. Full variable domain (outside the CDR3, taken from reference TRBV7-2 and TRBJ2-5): GAGVSQSPSNKVTEKGKDVELRCDPISGHTALYWYRQSLGQGLEFLIYFQGNSAPDKSGLPSDRFSAERTGGSVSTLTIQRTQQEDSAVYLCASQLGNVETQYFGPGTRLLVL.

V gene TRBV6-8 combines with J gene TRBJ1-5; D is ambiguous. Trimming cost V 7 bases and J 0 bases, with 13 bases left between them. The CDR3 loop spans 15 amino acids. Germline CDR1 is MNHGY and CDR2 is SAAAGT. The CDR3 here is CASTQREDSNQPQHF. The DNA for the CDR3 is TGTGCCAGCACCCAGAGGGAGGATAGCAATCAGCCCCAGCATTTT.

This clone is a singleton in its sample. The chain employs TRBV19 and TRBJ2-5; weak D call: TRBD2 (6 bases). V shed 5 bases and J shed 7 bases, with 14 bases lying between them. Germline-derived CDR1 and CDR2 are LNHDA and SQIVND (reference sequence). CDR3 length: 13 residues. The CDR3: CASSYAGKRTQYF. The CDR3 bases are TGTGCCAGTAGTTATGCGGGGAAGCGGACCCAGTACTTC.